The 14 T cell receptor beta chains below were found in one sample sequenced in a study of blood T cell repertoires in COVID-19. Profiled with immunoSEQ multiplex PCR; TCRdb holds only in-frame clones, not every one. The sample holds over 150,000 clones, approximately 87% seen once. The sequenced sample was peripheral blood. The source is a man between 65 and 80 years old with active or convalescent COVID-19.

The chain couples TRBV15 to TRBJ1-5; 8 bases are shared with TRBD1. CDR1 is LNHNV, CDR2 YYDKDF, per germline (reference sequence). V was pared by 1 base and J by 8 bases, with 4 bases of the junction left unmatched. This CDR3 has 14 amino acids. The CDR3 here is CATSRATGAEPQHF. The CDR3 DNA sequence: TGTGCCACCAGCAGAGCGACAGGGGCTGAGCCCCAGCATTTT.

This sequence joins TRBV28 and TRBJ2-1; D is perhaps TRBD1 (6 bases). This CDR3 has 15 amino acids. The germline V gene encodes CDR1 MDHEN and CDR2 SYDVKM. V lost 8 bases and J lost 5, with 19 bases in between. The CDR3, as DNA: TGTGCCAGCCCCCCCGTCTGGGGGCTGAACAATGAGCAGTTCTTC. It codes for CASPPVWGLNNEQFF.

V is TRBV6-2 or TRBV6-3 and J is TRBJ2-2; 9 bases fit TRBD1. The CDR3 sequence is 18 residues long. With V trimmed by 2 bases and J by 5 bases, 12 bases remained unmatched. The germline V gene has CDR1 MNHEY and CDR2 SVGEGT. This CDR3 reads CASSYRPPGQGTTGELFF. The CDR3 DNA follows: TGTGCCAGCAGTTACCGCCCTCCGGGACAGGGAACTACCGGGGAGCTGTTTTTT.

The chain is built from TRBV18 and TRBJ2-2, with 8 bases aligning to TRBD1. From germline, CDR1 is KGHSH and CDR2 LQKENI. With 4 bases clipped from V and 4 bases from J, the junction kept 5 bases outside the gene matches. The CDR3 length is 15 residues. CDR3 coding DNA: TGTGCCAGCTCACTCAACAGGGGGAGCACCGGGGAGCTGTTTTTT. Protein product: CASSLNRGSTGELFF.

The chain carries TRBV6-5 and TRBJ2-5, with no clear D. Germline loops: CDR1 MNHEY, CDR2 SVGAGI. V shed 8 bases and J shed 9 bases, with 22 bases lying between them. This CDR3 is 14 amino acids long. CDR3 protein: CASRDRPSTEAQYF. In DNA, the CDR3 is TGTGCCAGCCGCGACCGACCCTCAACCGAGGCCCAGTACTTC.

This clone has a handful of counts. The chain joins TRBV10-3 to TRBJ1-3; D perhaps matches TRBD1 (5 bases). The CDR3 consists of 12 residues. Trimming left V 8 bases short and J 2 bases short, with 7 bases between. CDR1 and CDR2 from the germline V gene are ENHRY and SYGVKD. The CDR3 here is CAIGGAGNTIYF. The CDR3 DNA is TGTGCCATCGGGGGGGCTGGAAACACCATATATTTT.

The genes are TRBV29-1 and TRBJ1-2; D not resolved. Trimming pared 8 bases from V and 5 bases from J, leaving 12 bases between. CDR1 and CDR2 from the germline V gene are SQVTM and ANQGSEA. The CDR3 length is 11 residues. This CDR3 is CSTDTAYGYTF. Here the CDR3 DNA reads TGCAGCACAGACACCGCATATGGCTACACCTTC.

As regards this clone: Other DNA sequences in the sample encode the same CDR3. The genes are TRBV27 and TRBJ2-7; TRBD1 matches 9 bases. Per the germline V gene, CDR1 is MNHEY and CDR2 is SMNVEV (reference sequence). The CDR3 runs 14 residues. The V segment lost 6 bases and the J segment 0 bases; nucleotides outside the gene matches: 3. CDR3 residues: CASRPGQGSYEQYF. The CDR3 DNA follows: TGTGCCAGCAGACCGGGACAGGGCTCCTACGAGCAGTACTTC.

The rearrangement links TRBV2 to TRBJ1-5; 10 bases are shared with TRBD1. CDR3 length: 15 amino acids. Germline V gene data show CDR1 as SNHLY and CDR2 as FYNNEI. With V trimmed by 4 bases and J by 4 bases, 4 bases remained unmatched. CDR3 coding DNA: TGTGCCAGCAGTGTCCGGACAGGGGGAAATCAGCCCCAGCATTTT. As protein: CASSVRTGGNQPQHF.

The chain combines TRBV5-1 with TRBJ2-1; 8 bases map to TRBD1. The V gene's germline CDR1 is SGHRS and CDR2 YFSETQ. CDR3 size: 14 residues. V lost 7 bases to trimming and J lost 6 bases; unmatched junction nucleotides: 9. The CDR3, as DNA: TGCGCCAGCGCGCGTGGACAGGGATCCAATGAGCAGTTCTTC. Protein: CASARGQGSNEQFF.

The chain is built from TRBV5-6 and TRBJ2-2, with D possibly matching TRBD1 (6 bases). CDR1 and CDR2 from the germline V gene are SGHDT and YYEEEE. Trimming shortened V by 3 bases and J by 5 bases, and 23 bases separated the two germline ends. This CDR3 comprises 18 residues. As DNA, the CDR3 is TGTGCCAGCAGCTGGGGAGCAGGGGAAATTTTTGGGACCGGGGAGCTGTTTTTT. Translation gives CASSWGAGEIFGTGELFF.

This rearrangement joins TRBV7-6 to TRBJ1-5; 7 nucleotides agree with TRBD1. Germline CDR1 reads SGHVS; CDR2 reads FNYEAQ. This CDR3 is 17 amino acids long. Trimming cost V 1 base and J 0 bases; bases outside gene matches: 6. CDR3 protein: CASSLDSRGSSNQPQHF. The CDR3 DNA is TGTGCCAGCAGCTTAGACTCCAGGGGGAGTAGCAATCAGCCCCAGCATTTT.

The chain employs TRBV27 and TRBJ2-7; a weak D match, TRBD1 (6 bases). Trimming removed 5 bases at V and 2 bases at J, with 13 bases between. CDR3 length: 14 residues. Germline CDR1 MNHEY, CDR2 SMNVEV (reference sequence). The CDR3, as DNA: TGTGCCAGCAGTCGTGGACAGTTTACCTACGAGCAGTACTTC. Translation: CASSRGQFTYEQYF.

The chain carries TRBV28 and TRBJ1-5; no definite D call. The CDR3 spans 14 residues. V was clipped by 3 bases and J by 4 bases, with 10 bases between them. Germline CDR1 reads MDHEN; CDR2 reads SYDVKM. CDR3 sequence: CASSFGGTNQPQHF. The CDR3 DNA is TGTGCCAGCAGTTTTGGCGGCACGAATCAGCCCCAGCATTTT.